A selection of T cell receptor beta chains follows, all from one sample in a study of OX40 agonist ivuxolimab in advanced cancers. TCRdb's copy holds only in-frame clones and misses some; the assay was immunoSEQ multiplex PCR. The sample lists approximately 79,000 clones, over 75% seen once, with less than 4% in the top ten. The sample was CD4+ or CD8+ T cells sorted from blood, taken in a trial of the OX40 agonist ivuxolimab. Every receptor here comes from an adult with an advanced solid tumor such as melanoma, head and neck, liver or kidney cancer. The CDR3 runs from the conserved cysteine through the conserved F or W. The D gene is left open where the match is weak. Expanded clones are given a class, and other clones once, few, many or no size at all.

j_call	v_call	d_call	clone_size	cdr3_nt	cdr3_aa
TRBJ2-7	TRBV5-4	TRBD2	.	TGTGCCAGCAGCTTCCGGCGGGAGGTATACGAGCAGTACTTC	CASSFRREVYEQYF
TRBJ1-5	TRBV7-2	.	.	TGTGCCAGCAGCTTAGAGGTAATTCAGCCCCAGCATTTT	CASSLEVIQPQHF
TRBJ1-2	TRBV19	TRBD1	.	TGTGCCAGTAGTATCAGAAGGGGACAGGGGGCGTTCGGCTACACCTTC	CASSIRRGQGAFGYTF
TRBJ1-1	TRBV30	TRBD1	.	TGTGCCTATGTTCCGAATACCGGGACAGGGGGCACTGAAGCTTTCTTT	CAYVPNTGTGGTEAFF
TRBJ2-1	TRBV12-5	.	few	TGTGCTAGTGGTTTGGCGGACCGGAGCTCCTACAATGAGCAGTTCTTC	CASGLADRSSYNEQFF
TRBJ2-7	TRBV1	.	.	TGCACCAGCAGCCAAGCAGGGGAATCCCTTTTCAACGAGCAGTACTTC	CTSSQAGESLFNEQYF
TRBJ1-5	TRBV10-2	.	.	TGCGCCAGCAGTGAAGGGCGTGAGCAGCCCCAGCATTTT	CASSEGREQPQHF
TRBJ1-1	TRBV29-1	TRBD1	.	TGCAGCGGTCGACAGGGCATGGGGGTGAGCACTGAAGCTTTCTTT	CSGRQGMGVSTEAFF
TRBJ2-1	TRBV9	.	.	TGTGCCAGCAGCGTAGGGACCGGGAATGAGCAGTTCTTC	CASSVGTGNEQFF
TRBJ1-1	TRBV7-2	.	.	TGTGCCAGCAGCCAAGGACACTCGAACACTGAAGCTTTCTTT	CASSQGHSNTEAFF
TRBJ1-2	TRBV6-6	.	.	TGTGCCAGCGCGAGAGGCTATGGCTACACCTTC	CASARGYGYTF
TRBJ2-6	TRBV7-9	.	.	TGTGCCAGCAGCATACTAACAGGGAATCGGGCCAACGTCCTGACTTTC	CASSILTGNRANVLTF
TRBJ2-2	TRBV14	.	.	TGTGCCAGCAGCCGATTGACACTGAACACCGGGGAGCTGTTTTTT	CASSRLTLNTGELFF
TRBJ2-7	TRBV18	TRBD1	.	TGTGCCAGCTCACCCCAAGGACAGGGGTATTCCTACGAGCAGTACTTC	CASSPQGQGYSYEQYF
TRBJ2-7	TRBV7-7	.	.	TGTGCCAGCAGCTTGAGGGACTGGGGCGAGCAGTACTTC	CASSLRDWGEQYF
TRBJ2-5	TRBV6-4	.	.	TGTGCCAGCAGTGCCGCCCCGGGAGCGACCCAGTACTTC	CASSAAPGATQYF
TRBJ2-1	TRBV11-2	.	once	TGTGCCACCCCCGCAACACCCCTCTACAATGAGCAGTTCTTC	CATPATPLYNEQFF
TRBJ2-5	TRBV9	TRBD2	.	TGTGCCAGCAGCGACCTAGCGGGGGGCCACGAAACCCAGTACTTC	CASSDLAGGHETQYF
TRBJ2-3	TRBV6-4	TRBD2	.	TGTGCCAGCAGTGACAGGGGAGGGTCTGCAGATACGCAGTATTTT	CASSDRGGSADTQYF
TRBJ1-1	TRBV12-5	TRBD1	.	TGTGCTAGTGGTACCCGGACAGGGCAAACTGAAGCTTTCTTT	CASGTRTGQTEAFF
TRBJ2-4	TRBV7-9	.	.	TGTGCCAGCAGCTTAGCGCTGGGAGGGCGAGGGGGAAACATTCAGTACTTC	CASSLALGGRGGNIQYF
TRBJ2-5	TRBV6-6	TRBD2	.	TGTGCCAGCAGTCCGGGGGGGGAGACCCAGTACTTC	CASSPGGETQYF
TRBJ2-7	TRBV5-4	.	.	TGTGCCAGCTGTAAACAGGGCTACGAGCAGTACTTC	CASCKQGYEQYF
TRBJ2-7	TRBV6-5	TRBD1	.	TGTGCCAGCAGTTACCTACCGGGACAGGGGGCCGACGAGCAGTACTTC	CASSYLPGQGADEQYF
TRBJ2-7	TRBV13	.	.	TGTGCCAGCAGCTTACTCTACTACGAGCAGTACTTC	CASSLLYYEQYF
TRBJ1-2	TRBV27	TRBD1	once	TGTGCCAGCAGTTCACAGACAGGGACTGGCTACACCTTC	CASSSQTGTGYTF
TRBJ1-1	TRBV19	.	.	TGTGCCAGTAAGTATGTTACTGAAGCTTTCTTT	CASKYVTEAFF
TRBJ1-6	TRBV7-9	TRBD1	.	TGTGCCAGCAGCTTAGTACAGGGGAGTTCACCCCTCCACTTT	CASSLVQGSSPLHF
TRBJ1-1	TRBV6-5	TRBD1	.	TGTGCCAGCAGTTACAGGGGACAGGTGAACACTGAAGCTTTCTTT	CASSYRGQVNTEAFF
TRBJ2-4	TRBV7-2	TRBD2	.	TGTGCCAGCAGCGTTGATAGCGGGACCAAAGCCAAAAACATTCAGTACTTC	CASSVDSGTKAKNIQYF
TRBJ2-5	TRBV6-1	TRBD2	once	TGTGCCAGCAGTGAAGAGCCGGGGGGGACCCAGTACTTC	CASSEEPGGTQYF
TRBJ2-4	TRBV4-1	.	.	TGCGCCAGCAGCCAAGATTGGGGGCAGCTCAAAAACATTCAGTACTTC	CASSQDWGQLKNIQYF
TRBJ1-1	TRBV27	TRBD1	.	TGTGCCAGCAGTTTAAGAAGGACAGGGGGAGAAATTGAAGCTTTCTTT	CASSLRRTGGEIEAFF
TRBJ2-7	TRBV7-2	.	once	TGTGCCAGCAGCTCGAGGAACGAGCAGTACTTC	CASSSRNEQYF
TRBJ1-6	TRBV11-2	.	.	TGTGCCAGCAGCTTAGATGGCACGTCCAATTCACCCCTCCACTTT	CASSLDGTSNSPLHF
TRBJ2-1	TRBV7-9	TRBD2	.	TGTGCCAGCAGCTTGGTGGCGGGAGGAAACAATGAGCAGTTCTTC	CASSLVAGGNNEQFF
TRBJ1-3	TRBV5-8	.	.	TGTGCCAGCAGCCCGCAGGGACTGGGAAACACCATATATTTT	CASSPQGLGNTIYF
TRBJ1-4	TRBV11-3	.	.	TGTGCCAGCAGCTTAGACCCTGAAAAACTGTTTTTT	CASSLDPEKLFF
TRBJ2-3	TRBV6-1	.	.	TGTGCCAGCAAGTACGAGAGCACAGATACGCAGTATTTT	CASKYESTDTQYF
TRBJ1-3	TRBV30	.	.	TGTGCCTGGAGTGCACCCAGAAACACCATATATTTT	CAWSAPRNTIYF
TRBJ1-2	TRBV11-2	.	.	TGTGCCAGCAGCCCCTTTGAGGGGAGCGGCTACACCTTC	CASSPFEGSGYTF
TRBJ1-4	TRBV5-5	TRBD1	once	TGTGCCAGCAGCCCTCGTACAGGGGGCGGCCCGGATGAAAAACTGTTTTTT	CASSPRTGGGPDEKLFF
TRBJ1-4	TRBV6-1	TRBD1	.	TGTGCCAGCATCGAGGGACAGGGTAATGAAAAACTGTTTTTT	CASIEGQGNEKLFF
TRBJ2-5	TRBV19	.	few	TGTGCCAGTAGTGGAGGCGGGGCGACCCAGTACTTC	CASSGGGATQYF
TRBJ1-1	TRBV9	.	.	TGTGCCAGCAGCGTAGGCCCAGGATCCATCATGAGTACTGAAGCTTTCTTT	CASSVGPGSIMSTEAFF